The text below deals with one TCR beta chain. Its recognized antigen is unknown. The sample holds no much larger clone one base away, and base qualities are not on file. This record belongs to a study of blood T cell repertoires in COVID-19 (dated by TCRdb to 2019 to 2021). Background for the entire study: Samples from collaborators originated in the United States, Italy and Spain and spanned both the acute and convalescent phases of COVID-19. The material from the prospective study consisted of cDNA or gDNA derived from T cells, B-cell-depleted T cells, or PBMCs. Subjects who had been exposed to COVID-19, were actively infected with it, or had recovered from it provided the deeply sampled blood TCRbeta repertoires that made up the dataset. The repertoires were released in a freely available public database intended as a resource for research on the immune response to SARS-CoV-2. Samples were obtained from the ongoing ImmuneRACE study (first 160 participants) and from some 1,300 subjects provided by 6 global collaborators. Sample metadata almost always included a de-identified subject ID, COVID-19 status, age in years and sex. Where available, HLA class I and class II types were obtained from metadata supplied by the sample provider rather than from assay-based typing.

Participants in the prospective study were aged about 18 to 100 years, lived in about two dozen United States geographic areas, and enrolled through a virtual design. To assign participants to cohorts, the prospective study relied on clinical history that participants themselves reported in a screening survey and a study questionnaire. Each participant in the prospective study had whole blood, serum and a nasopharyngeal or oropharyngeal swab collected by mobile phlebotomists. Over an approximately 2-month period, participants in the prospective study had the option of providing additional blood draws and questionnaires. Before DNA extraction, prospective study blood samples were shipped either frozen or at room temperature. The germline ends are 14 bases apart after V is trimmed by 3 bases and J by 5 bases. The germline V gene (reference sequence) provides CDR1 SGHAT and CDR2 FQDESV. The cysteine opens and the phenylalanine closes a CDR3 of 14 amino acids. The entry retains the CDR3 DNA only, 42 bases that are in frame from base 1.

The immunoSEQ Assay, a bias-controlled multiplex PCR, was used to amplify TCRbeta CDR3 regions from genomic DNA. The authors' pipeline ran thus. The number of nucleated cells in each sample was estimated from the amplification of reference gene primers within the assay. To quantify the absolute abundance of each unique TCRbeta CDR3 rearrangement, sequence reads were collapsed and filtered. For each sample, productive Simpson clonality was calculated as the square root of Simpson's diversity index across productive rearrangements. This is the immuneACCESS table as TCRdb keeps it, with only in-frame sequences that have V and J called. A part of the clones is gone; compared with another copy, unresolved V genes explain less than half, and the rest is unexplained. The V and J calls and the clone size are those of that table, but D and trimming were determined from the DNA. The sample profile shows 100,000 to 150,000 clones; around 84% of them were found once. The ten largest account for about 2.2% of the sample.

The study at large found these results: The amount of clinical and demographic metadata varied by source and participant and was provided uncurated.

The sequenced sample consisted of PBMCs or T cells enriched from blood (not recorded which). The source of this sequence is a man in his forties with acute COVID-19. The sequence joins TRBV11-1 to TRBJ2-7; tentative D gene TRBD2, with 6 bases matching. The CDR3 is CASSLGGSHDEQYF. Read as DNA, the sequence is TGTGCCAGCAGCTTGGGGGGAAGTCACGACGAGCAGTACTTC.